The sequence of this T cell receptor beta chain was determined in a study of T-cell reconstitution after alpha-beta-depleted transplantation in children (dated by TCRdb to about 2016). Study-level background: T-cell immune reconstitution after TCRalphabeta/CD19-depleted allogeneic hematopoietic cell transplantation in children was quantitatively tracked in the study by means of TCR repertoire profiling. Study-wide findings and limitations: In some patients, the high TCRbeta diversity seen at day 60 was put down to recipient T cells and intrathymic progenitors that had survived conditioning. Over the following months the frequencies of hyperexpanded clones went down, and after one year T-cell counts and TCRbeta diversity were mostly credited to newly produced T cells. Apparently early alphabetaT-cell count recovery about two months after transplant reportedly relied on only several hundred rapidly expanded clones derived from non-depleted graft cells.

V is trimmed back by 4 bases and J by 4 bases, and the junction contains 5 bases that no gene match accounts for. CDR1 and CDR2 were assigned from the germline V gene as SGHTA and FQGNSA. There are 14 amino acids in the CDR3, from cysteine to phenylalanine inclusive. This entry keeps only the CDR3 DNA: 42 bases, framed from base 1. Details on this clonotype: Its antigen remains unidentified. No clone much larger than this one lies a single base away; base qualities are absent.

This sample's treatment or condition label indicates: allogeneic hematopoietic cell transplantation with graft depleted of TCRalphabeta T cells and CD19 B cells. The children who served as transplant recipients had been given grafts of TCRalphabeta/CD19-depleted allogeneic hematopoietic cells. Libraries were built with PCR. Sequencing took place on an Illumina HiSeq 2500. TCR library preparation used molecular barcoding, with unique molecular identifiers applied to normalize quantification of the TCRbeta repertoire. TCRdb applied fastp at Q25 and MiXCR to the public reads, then kept only in-frame beta chains. Rows merge per CDR3 protein into single entries with the most common DNA and genes. Counted in this sample were about a million distinct CDR3 sequences; 25% to 35% of them appeared once. The leading ten clones occupy around 30% of the sample.

The chain was built from TRBV7-2 and TRBJ1-1; the junction holds 8 bases that match TRBD1. The sample in question was PBMCs, mostly from graft donor cells, obtained 360 days after TCRalphabeta/CD19-depleted stem cell transplant. The TCR originated in a boy in the first two years of life who had a stem cell transplant for SCID, so the T cells may come from the graft donor. The nucleotides are TGTGCCAGCAGCTCACAGGGGGTTCCCACTGAAGCTTTCTTT. This encodes CASSSQGVPTEAFF.